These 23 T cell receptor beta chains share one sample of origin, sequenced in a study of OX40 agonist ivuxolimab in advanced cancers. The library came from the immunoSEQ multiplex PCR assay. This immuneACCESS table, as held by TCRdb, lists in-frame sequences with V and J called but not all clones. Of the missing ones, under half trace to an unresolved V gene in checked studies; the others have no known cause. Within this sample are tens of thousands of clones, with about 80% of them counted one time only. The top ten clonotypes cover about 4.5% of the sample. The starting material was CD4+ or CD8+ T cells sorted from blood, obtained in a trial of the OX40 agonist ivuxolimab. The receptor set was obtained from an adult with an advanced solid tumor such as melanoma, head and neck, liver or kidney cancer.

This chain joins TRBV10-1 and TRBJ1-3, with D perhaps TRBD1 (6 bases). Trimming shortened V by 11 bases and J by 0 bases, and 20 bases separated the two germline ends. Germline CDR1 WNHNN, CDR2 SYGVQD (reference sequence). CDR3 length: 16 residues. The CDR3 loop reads CAGGLEALDSGNTIYF. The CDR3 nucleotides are TGCGCCGGGGGGCTGGAGGCGCTGGACTCTGGAAACACCATATATTTT.

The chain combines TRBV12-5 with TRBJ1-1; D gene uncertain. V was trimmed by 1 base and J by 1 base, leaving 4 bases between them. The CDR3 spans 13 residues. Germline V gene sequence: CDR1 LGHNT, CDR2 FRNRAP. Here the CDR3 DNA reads TGTGCTAGTGGTTTGGGAGGGAACACTGAAGCTTTCTTT. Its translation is CASGLGGNTEAFF.

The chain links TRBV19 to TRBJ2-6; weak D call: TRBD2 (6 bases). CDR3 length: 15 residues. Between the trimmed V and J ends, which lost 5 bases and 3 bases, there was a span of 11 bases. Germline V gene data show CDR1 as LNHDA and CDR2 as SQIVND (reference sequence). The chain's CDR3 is CASSARRDGANVLTF. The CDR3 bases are TGTGCCAGTAGTGCCCGGAGGGATGGGGCCAACGTCCTGACTTTC.

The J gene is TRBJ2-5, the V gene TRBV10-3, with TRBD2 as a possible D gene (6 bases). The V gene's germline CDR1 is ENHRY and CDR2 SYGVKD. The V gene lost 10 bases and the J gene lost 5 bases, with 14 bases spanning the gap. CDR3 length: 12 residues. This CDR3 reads CATWGGGETQYF. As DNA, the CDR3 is TGTGCCACCTGGGGTGGGGGGGAGACCCAGTACTTC.

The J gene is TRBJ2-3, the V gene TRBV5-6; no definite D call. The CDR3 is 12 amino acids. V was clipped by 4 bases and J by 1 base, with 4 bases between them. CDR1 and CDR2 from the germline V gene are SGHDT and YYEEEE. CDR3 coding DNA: TGTGCCAGCAGCCCCGGCACAGATACGCAGTATTTT. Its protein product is CASSPGTDTQYF.

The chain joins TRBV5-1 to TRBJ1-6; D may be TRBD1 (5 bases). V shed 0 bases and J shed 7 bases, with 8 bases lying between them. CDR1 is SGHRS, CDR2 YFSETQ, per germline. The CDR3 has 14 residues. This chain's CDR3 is CASSLEGLNSPLHF. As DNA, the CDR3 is TGCGCCAGCAGCTTGGAGGGGTTGAATTCACCCCTCCACTTT.

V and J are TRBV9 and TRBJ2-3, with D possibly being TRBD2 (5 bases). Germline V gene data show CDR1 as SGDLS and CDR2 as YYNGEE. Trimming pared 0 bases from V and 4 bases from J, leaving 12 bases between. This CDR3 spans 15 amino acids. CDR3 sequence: CASSVGVRVADTQYF. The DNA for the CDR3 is TGTGCCAGCAGCGTAGGGGTGAGGGTAGCAGATACGCAGTATTTT.

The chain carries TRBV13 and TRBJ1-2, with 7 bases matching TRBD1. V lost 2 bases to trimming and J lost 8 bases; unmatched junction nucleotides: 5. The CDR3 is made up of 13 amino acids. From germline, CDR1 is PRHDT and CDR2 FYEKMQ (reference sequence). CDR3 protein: CASSLQGDGGYTF. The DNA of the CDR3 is TGTGCCAGCAGCTTACAGGGGGATGGAGGCTACACCTTC. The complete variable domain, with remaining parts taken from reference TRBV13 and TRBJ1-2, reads AAGVIQSPRHLIKEKRETATLKCYPIPRHDTVYWYQQGPGQDPQFLISFYEKMQSDKGSIPDRFSAQQFSDYHSELNMSSLELGDSALYFCASSLQGDGGYTFGSGTRLTVV.

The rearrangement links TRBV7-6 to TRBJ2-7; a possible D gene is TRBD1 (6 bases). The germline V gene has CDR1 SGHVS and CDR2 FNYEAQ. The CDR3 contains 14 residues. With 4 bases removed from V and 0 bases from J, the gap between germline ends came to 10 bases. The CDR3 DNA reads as TGTGCCAGCAGCTCGACAGGTAGCTCCTACGAGCAGTACTTC. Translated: CASSSTGSSYEQYF.

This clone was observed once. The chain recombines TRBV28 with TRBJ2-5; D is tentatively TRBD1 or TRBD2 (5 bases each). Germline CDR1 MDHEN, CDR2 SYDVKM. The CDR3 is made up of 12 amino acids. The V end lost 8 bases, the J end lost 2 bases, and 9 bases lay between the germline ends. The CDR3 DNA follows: TGTGCCAGCCGGGGCCCTCAAGAGACCCAGTACTTC. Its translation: CASRGPQETQYF.

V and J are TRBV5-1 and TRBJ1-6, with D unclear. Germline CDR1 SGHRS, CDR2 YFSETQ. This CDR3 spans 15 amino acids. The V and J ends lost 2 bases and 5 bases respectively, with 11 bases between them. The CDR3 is CASSFDGRHNSPLHF. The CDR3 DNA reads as TGCGCCAGCAGCTTTGACGGCCGGCATAATTCACCCCTCCACTTT. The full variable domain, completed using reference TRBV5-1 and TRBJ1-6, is KAGVTQTPRYLIKTRGQQVTLSCSPISGHRSVSWYQQTPGQGLQFLFEYFSETQRNKGNFPGRFSGRQFSNSRSEMNVSTLELGDSALYLCASSFDGRHNSPLHFGNGTRLTVT.

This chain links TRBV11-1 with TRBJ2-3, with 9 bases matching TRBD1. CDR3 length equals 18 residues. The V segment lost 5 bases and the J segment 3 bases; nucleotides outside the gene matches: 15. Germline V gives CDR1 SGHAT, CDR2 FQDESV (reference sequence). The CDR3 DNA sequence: TGTGCCAGCAGCCTCCACAGGGACGGGACAGGGTCGACAGATACGCAGTATTTT. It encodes CASSLHRDGTGSTDTQYF.

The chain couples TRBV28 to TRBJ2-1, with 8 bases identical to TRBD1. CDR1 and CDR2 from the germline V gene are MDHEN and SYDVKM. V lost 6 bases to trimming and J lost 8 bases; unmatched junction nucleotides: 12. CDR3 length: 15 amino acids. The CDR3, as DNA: TGTGCCAGCAGCCCCCCCGGGACAGGAGGTTATGAGCAGTTCTTC. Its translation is CASSPPGTGGYEQFF. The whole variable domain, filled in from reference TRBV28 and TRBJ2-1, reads DVKVTQSSRYLVKRTGEKVFLECVQDMDHENMFWYRQDPGLGLRLIYFSYDVKMKEKGDIPEGYSVSREKKERFSLILESASTNQTSMYLCASSPPGTGGYEQFFGPGTRLTVL.

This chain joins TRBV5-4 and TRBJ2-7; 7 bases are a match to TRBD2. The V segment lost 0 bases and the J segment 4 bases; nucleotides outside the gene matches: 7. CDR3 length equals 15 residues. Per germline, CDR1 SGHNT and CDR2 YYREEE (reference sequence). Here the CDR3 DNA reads TGTGCCAGCAGCTTGGCCGGGGGGTCAATGTACGAGCAGTACTTC. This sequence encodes CASSLAGGSMYEQYF.

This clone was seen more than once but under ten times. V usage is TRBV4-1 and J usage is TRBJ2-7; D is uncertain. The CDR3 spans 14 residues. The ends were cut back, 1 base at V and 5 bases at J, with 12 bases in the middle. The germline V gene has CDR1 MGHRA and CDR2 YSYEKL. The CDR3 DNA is TGCGCCAGCAGCCAAGTGGGCCCCGGCAACGAGCAGTACTTC. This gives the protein CASSQVGPGNEQYF.

Here the CDR3 DNA reads TGTGCCACCCAAGCTTATCCGGGAAGCTCCTACGAGCAGTACTTC. Translating gives CATQAYPGSSYEQYF. The gene calls are TRBV5-6 and TRBJ2-7; D possibly corresponds to TRBD2 (5 bases). The CDR3 consists of 15 residues. The germline CDR1 and CDR2 sequences are SGHDT and YYEEEE. V gave up 9 bases and J gave up 0 bases, with 19 bases separating them. The whole variable domain, filled in from reference TRBV5-6 and TRBJ2-7, reads DAGVTQSPTHLIKTRGQQVTLRCSPKSGHDTVSWYQQALGQGPQFIFQYYEEEERQRGNFPDRFSGHQFPNYSSELNVNALLLGDSALYLCATQAYPGSSYEQYFGPGTRLTVT.

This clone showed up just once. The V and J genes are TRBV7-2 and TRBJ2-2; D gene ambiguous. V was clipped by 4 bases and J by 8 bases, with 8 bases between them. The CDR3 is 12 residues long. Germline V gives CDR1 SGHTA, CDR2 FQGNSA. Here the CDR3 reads CASSSYGGELFF. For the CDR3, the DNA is TGTGCCAGCAGCTCCTATGGGGGGGAGCTGTTTTTT.

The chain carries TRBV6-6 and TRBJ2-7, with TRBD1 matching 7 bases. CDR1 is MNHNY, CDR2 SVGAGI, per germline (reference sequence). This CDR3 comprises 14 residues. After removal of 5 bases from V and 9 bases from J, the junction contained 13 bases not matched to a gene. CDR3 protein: CASSRDRVALRQYF. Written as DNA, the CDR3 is TGTGCCAGCAGTCGCGACAGGGTAGCCTTGCGGCAGTACTTC.

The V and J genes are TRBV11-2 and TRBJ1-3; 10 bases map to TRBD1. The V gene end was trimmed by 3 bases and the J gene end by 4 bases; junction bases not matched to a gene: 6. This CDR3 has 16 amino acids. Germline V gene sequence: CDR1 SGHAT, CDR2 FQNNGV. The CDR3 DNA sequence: TGTGCCAGCAGCTTGGACAGGGGGGGAGTCGGAAACACCATATATTTT. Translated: CASSLDRGGVGNTIYF.

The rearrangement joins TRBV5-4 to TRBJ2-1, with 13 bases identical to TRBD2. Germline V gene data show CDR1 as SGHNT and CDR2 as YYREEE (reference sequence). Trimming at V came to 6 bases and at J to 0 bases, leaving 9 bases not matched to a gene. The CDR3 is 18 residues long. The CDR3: CASKELAGGPGSYNEQFF. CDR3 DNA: TGTGCCAGCAAGGAACTAGCGGGGGGGCCTGGCTCCTACAATGAGCAGTTCTTC.

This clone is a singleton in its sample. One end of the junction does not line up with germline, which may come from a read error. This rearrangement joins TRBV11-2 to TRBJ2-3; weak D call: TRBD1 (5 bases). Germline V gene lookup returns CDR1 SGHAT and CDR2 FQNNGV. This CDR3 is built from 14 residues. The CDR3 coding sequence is TGTGCCAGCAGCCTAGACAGTTCCACAGATACGCAGTATTTT. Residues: CASSLDSSTDTQYF.

The CDR3 is CASQIRTGNTEAFF. Written as DNA, the CDR3 is TGTGCCAGCCAAATCCGGACGGGGAACACTGAAGCTTTCTTT. The chain carries TRBV19 and TRBJ1-1, with unresolved D. The CDR3 has 14 amino acids. Trimming removed 9 bases from V and 1 base from J, with 15 bases in between. Per the germline V gene, CDR1 is LNHDA and CDR2 is SQIVND (reference sequence).

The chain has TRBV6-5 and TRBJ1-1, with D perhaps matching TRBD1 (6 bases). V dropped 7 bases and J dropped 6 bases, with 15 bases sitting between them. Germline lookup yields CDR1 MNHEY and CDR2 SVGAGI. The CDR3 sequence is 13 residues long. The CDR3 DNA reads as TGTGCCAGCAATAAGCCAGGGGTCGCTGAAGCTTTCTTT. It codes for CASNKPGVAEAFF.